A single sample is the source of the 9 T cell receptor beta chains below, sequenced in a study of OX40 agonist ivuxolimab in advanced cancers. The method was immunoSEQ multiplex PCR; TCRdb's version includes in-frame clones alone and lacks a portion of them. The sample has fewer than 65,000 clones; approximately 90% are singletons. The sequenced sample was CD4+ or CD8+ T cells sorted from blood, obtained in a trial of the OX40 agonist ivuxolimab. Source of these receptors: an adult with an advanced solid tumor such as melanoma, head and neck, liver or kidney cancer.

This sequence joins TRBV6-1 and TRBJ2-1; possible D gene TRBD2, 7 bases. The CDR3 length is 15 residues. Germline V gives CDR1 MNHNS, CDR2 SASEGT. V was shortened by 7 bases and J by 0 bases, with 13 bases between the two germline ends. Written as DNA, the CDR3 is TGTGCCAGCACCGAGGGGGGGTTCTCCTACAATGAGCAGTTCTTC. Translated: CASTEGGFSYNEQFF.

This clone was recorded once. V gene TRBV30 combines with J gene TRBJ1-3, with 8 bases lining up with TRBD1. Germline CDR1 and CDR2: GTSNPN and SVGIG (reference sequence). The V gene end was trimmed by 1 base and the J gene end by 6 bases; junction bases not matched to a gene: 11. The CDR3 covers 16 residues. CDR3 nucleotide sequence: TGTGCCTGGAGTGGGGTATGGACAGGGCGAAAAAACACCATATATTTT. Translated: CAWSGVWTGRKNTIYF.

J is TRBJ2-5 and V is TRBV28; D may match TRBD1 or TRBD2 (5 bases each). Judging by the DNA end, TRBJ2-7 fits better; the J call may be wrong. The CDR3 has 14 residues. The germline CDR1 and CDR2 sequences are MDHEN and SYDVKM. The CDR3: CASSTGTESYEQYF. The CDR3 DNA follows: TGTGCCAGCAGCACCGGGACCGAGTCCTACGAGCAGTACTTC.

The chain has TRBV7-6 and TRBJ2-7, with D unresolved. The germline gives CDR1 SGHVS, CDR2 FNYEAQ. With 3 bases removed from V and 4 bases from J, the gap between germline ends came to 10 bases. The CDR3 spans 13 residues. CDR3 region: CASSLESGYEQYF. CDR3 coding DNA: TGTGCCAGCAGCTTGGAGTCCGGGTACGAGCAGTACTTC. The whole variable domain, filled in from reference TRBV7-6 and TRBJ2-7, reads GAGVSQSPRYKVTKRGQDVALRCDPISGHVSLYWYRQALGQGPEFLTYFNYEAQQDKSGLPNDRFSAERPEGSISTLTIQRTEQRDSAMYRCASSLESGYEQYFGPGTRLTVT.

This chain connects TRBV23-1 to TRBJ1-4; 8 bases fit TRBD1. TRBV23-1 qualifies as an ORF whose function is uncertain. V lost 6 bases to trimming and J lost 5 bases; unmatched junction nucleotides: 5. The CDR3 length is 14 residues. CDR3 amino acids: CASSPDRGNEKLFF. CDR3 DNA: TGCGCCAGCAGCCCAGACAGGGGCAATGAAAAACTGTTTTTT.

This rearrangement joins TRBV6-5 to TRBJ1-5; tentative D call: TRBD1 (6 bases). The V gene's germline CDR1 is MNHEY and CDR2 SVGAGI. Trimming stripped 5 bases from V and 0 bases from J, with 11 bases between. The length of the CDR3 is 15 residues. This CDR3 reads CASSADSNSNQPQHF. The CDR3 region has the DNA TGTGCCAGCAGTGCGGACAGTAATAGCAATCAGCCCCAGCATTTT.

The rearrangement links TRBV9 to TRBJ1-1, with 8 bases matching TRBD1. Germline CDR1 reads SGDLS; CDR2 reads YYNGEE. V lost 3 bases to trimming and J lost 5 bases; unmatched junction nucleotides: 6. This CDR3 region has 14 residues. The CDR3 nucleotides are TGTGCCAGCAGCGAGACAGGGGAAGAGACTGAAGCTTTCTTT. It is translated as CASSETGEETEAFF. Full variable domain (missing parts from reference TRBV9 and TRBJ1-1): DSGVTQTPKHLITATGQRVTLRCSPRSGDLSVYWYQQSLDQGLQFLIQYYNGEERAKGNILERFSAQQFPDLHSELNLSSLELGDSALYFCASSETGEETEAFFGQGTRLTVV.

This rearrangement joins TRBV11-3 to TRBJ2-7, with 9 nucleotides matching TRBD1. Germline assignment: CDR1 SGHNT and CDR2 YENEEA. This CDR3 has 14 residues. V was clipped by 3 bases and J by 5 bases; unmatched bases: 5. The CDR3 here is CASSLGTGIHEQYF. The DNA of the CDR3 is TGTGCCAGCAGCTTGGGGACAGGGATCCACGAGCAGTACTTC.

The J gene is TRBJ2-2, the V gene TRBV15; D ambiguous. The CDR3 has 14 residues. Deletions cut 5 bases from V and 1 base from J, with 8 bases between. CDR1 LNHNV and CDR2 YYDKDF come from the germline V gene (reference sequence). The CDR3 DNA reads as TGTGCCACCAGCGAACCGATGAACACCGGGGAGCTGTTTTTT. Its protein is CATSEPMNTGELFF. Combining the CDR3 with reference TRBV15 and TRBJ2-2 gives the whole variable domain DAMVIQNPRYQVTQFGKPVTLSCSQTLNHNVMYWYQQKSSQAPKLLFHYYDKDFNNEADTPDNFQSRRPNTSFCFLDIRSPGLGDTAMYLCATSEPMNTGELFFGEGSRLTVL.